The clone carrying this T cell receptor beta chain was found once. Its matching antigen is unknown. The junction departs from the called germline gene at one end, perhaps through a read error. Prepared TCR beta cDNA libraries contained unique molecular identifiers. Each batch of roughly 0.9 to 11 million T cells produced 500,000 to 600,000 cDNA molecules. MiXCR was run by TCRdb on the PCR reads, yielding one entry per CDR3 protein. The repertoire holds under 650,000 distinct CDR3 sequences, with around 44% as singletons. The data are from a study of post-analysis software for immune sequencing data. Study overall: Clinical courses comprised relapsing-remitting, secondary progressive and progressive-relapsing multiple sclerosis. The study, taken as a whole, reports: Samples from a shared batch, those prepared together, strongly co-clustered by F measure. Four or five TRBV segments were more frequent in patients than controls; TRBV5-6, TRBV5-1 and TRBV20-1 belonged to this group. Comparison with controls showed significantly lower normalized Chao1 diversity in multiple sclerosis patients.

This CDR3 comprises 15 residues. The chain has TRBV12-3 or TRBV12-4 and TRBJ1-2; 9 positions match TRBD1. The sequenced sample was blood. The receptor comes from a girl aged 10-17 years with multiple sclerosis. The CDR3 region is CASTARQGVVLGCTF. Written as DNA, the CDR3 is TGTGCCAGCACCGCCCGACAGGGGGTTGTCCTTGGCTGCACCTTC.